The 25 T cell receptor beta chains in this list originate from one sample, sequenced in a study of T-cell reconstitution after alpha-beta-depleted transplantation in children. The TCRbeta library was prepared with unique molecular identifiers. TCRdb re-derived calls from the PCR reads in MiXCR, one entry per CDR3 protein. The table lists about 980,000 distinct CDR3 sequences, around 30% of them singletons, with roughly 31% in the top ten. The sequenced sample was PBMCs, mostly from graft donor cells, obtained 360 days after TCRalphabeta/CD19-depleted stem cell transplant. These receptors all stem from a boy in the first two years of life who had a stem cell transplant for SCID, so the T cells may come from the graft donor.

This clonotype was found a few times. The rearrangement uses TRBV12-3 or TRBV12-4 and TRBJ2-3, with unresolved D. The CDR3 sequence is 12 residues long. V lost 7 bases to trimming and J lost 0 bases, with 5 bases between them. Written as DNA, the CDR3 is TGTGCCAGCACGTATAGCACAGATACGCAGTATTTT. This codes for CASTYSTDTQYF.

The table lists this clonotype with a few counts. The chain uses TRBV28 and TRBJ2-5; maybe TRBD2 (5 bases). The CDR3 spans 13 residues. Trimming stripped 8 bases from V and 0 bases from J, with 10 bases between. CDR1 MDHEN and CDR2 SYDVKM come from the germline V gene. CDR3 sequence: CASRTGNQETQYF. The CDR3 nucleotides are TGTGCCAGCCGCACGGGGAACCAAGAGACCCAGTACTTC.

The chain carries TRBV4-2 and TRBJ2-1; 10 positions match TRBD2. The J segment lost 5 bases and the V segment lost 1 base, leaving 2 bases of the junction unmatched. Looked up from germline, CDR1 is LGHNA and CDR2 is YNFKEQ. CDR3 length equals 15 residues. CDR3 DNA: TGTGCCAGCAGCCAAGCTAGCGGGGGCAACAATGAGCAGTTCTTC. This gives the protein CASSQASGGNNEQFF.

This clonotype was counted only a few times. V usage is TRBV5-1 and J usage is TRBJ1-1; 8 bases are shared with TRBD1. CDR1 and CDR2 from the germline V gene are SGHRS and YFSETQ. The V segment lost 4 bases and the J segment 6 bases; nucleotides outside the gene matches: 14. The CDR3 contains 16 residues. The CDR3 sequence: CASSRKMTQGAAEAFF. The CDR3 nucleotides read TGCGCCAGCAGCCGGAAGATGACGCAGGGGGCCGCTGAAGCTTTCTTT.

This clonotype occurred a few times. The genes are TRBV28 and TRBJ2-7; D gene ambiguous. V lost 4 bases, J lost 6 bases, and 16 bases lay in between. Germline CDR1 reads MDHEN; CDR2 reads SYDVKM. The CDR3 loop spans 14 amino acids. The CDR3 spells CASSSPVKGGEQYF. Written as DNA, the CDR3 is TGTGCCAGCAGTTCCCCCGTTAAGGGCGGCGAGCAGTACTTC.

In this sample, this clonotype turned up a few times. This chain links TRBV20-1 with TRBJ2-1, with D unresolved. CDR1 and CDR2 (germline): DFQATT, SNEGSKA (reference sequence). The CDR3 sequence is 13 residues long. V was clipped by 2 bases and J by 7 bases, with 12 bases between them. The CDR3 DNA follows: TGCAGTGCTAGAAAATCCCCATCAAATGAGCAGTTCTTC. Translation: CSARKSPSNEQFF.

This clonotype was counted ten times or more. The chain is built from TRBV6-5 and TRBJ1-1, with D uncertain. The CDR3 totals 13 residues. The V gene lost 6 bases and the J gene lost 3 bases, with 11 bases spanning the gap. CDR1 is MNHEY and CDR2 is SVGAGI in the germline V gene. For the CDR3, the DNA is TGTGCCAGCAGCACGGAACCCTACACTGAAGCTTTCTTT. This translates into CASSTEPYTEAFF.

In this sample, this clonotype turned up a few times. CDR3 sequence: CASSVVAVYNEQFF. Written as DNA, the CDR3 is TGTGCCAGCAGCGTAGTAGCGGTCTACAATGAGCAGTTCTTC. The genes are TRBV9 and TRBJ2-1, with a weak D call TRBD2 (6 bases). Germline CDR1 SGDLS, CDR2 YYNGEE. The CDR3 totals 14 residues. V was clipped by 0 bases and J by 3 bases, with 7 bases between them.

The gene calls are TRBV25-1 and TRBJ2-1; 15 nucleotides match TRBD2. The CDR3 sequence is 15 residues long. Losses at the gene ends were 4 bases for V and 11 bases for J; bases not matched to a gene: 6. From germline, CDR1 is MGHDK and CDR2 SYGVNS. CDR3 residues: CASSVPGLAGGKQFF. CDR3 sequence (DNA): TGTGCCAGCAGTGTCCCGGGACTAGCGGGGGGAAAGCAGTTCTTC.

This clonotype has a handful of counts. The J gene is TRBJ1-1, the V gene TRBV7-8; 8 bases agree with TRBD1. The length of the CDR3 is 16 residues. The J segment lost 8 bases and the V segment lost 3 bases, leaving 14 bases of the junction unmatched. Germline CDR1 SGHVS, CDR2 FQNEAQ. The CDR3 DNA is TGTGCCAGCAGCTTGAAAGGGACCGGGACAGGTAAAGAAGCTTTCTTT. Its translation: CASSLKGTGTGKEAFF. The full variable domain, with the rest looked up from reference TRBV7-8 and TRBJ1-1, is GAGVSQSPRYKVAKRGQDVALRCDPISGHVSLFWYQQALGQGPEFLTYFQNEAQLDKSGLPSDRFFAERPEGSVSTLKIQRTQQEDSAVYLCASSLKGTGTGKEAFFGQGTRLTVV.

This clonotype has more than one count but fewer than ten. The rearrangement uses TRBV12-3 or TRBV12-4 and TRBJ1-5, with TRBD1 identical over 7 bases. V trimming: 5 bases; J trimming: 2 bases; junction bases outside the gene matches: 6. The CDR3 covers 15 residues. This CDR3 reads CASSPDRAGNQPQHF. In nucleotides, the CDR3 is TGTGCCAGCAGTCCCGACAGGGCAGGCAATCAGCCCCAGCATTTT.

A word on this clonotype: Because the CDR3 is missing its conserved closing phenylalanine or tryptophan, this is likely a read error. The gene calls are TRBV28 and TRBJ1-5, with a tentative D call TRBD1 (5 bases). CDR1 and CDR2 (germline): MDHEN, SYDVKM. The CDR3 consists of 15 residues. The V and J ends lost 8 bases and 2 bases respectively, with 16 bases between them. The CDR3 is CASETGTFGNQPQHS. The CDR3 DNA reads as TGTGCCAGCGAAACCGGGACCTTTGGCAATCAGCCCCAGCATTCT.

This clonotype was recorded a few times. This chain connects TRBV5-1 to TRBJ2-3; either TRBD1 or TRBD2 may fit D (5 bases each). V was shortened by 0 bases and J by 10 bases, with 18 bases between the two germline ends. The germline gives CDR1 SGHRS, CDR2 YFSETQ. This CDR3 spans 15 amino acids. CDR3 sequence (DNA): TGCGCCAGCAGCTTGGCTGGGGGTTTCGTCGGGGCGCAGTATTTT. Translating it yields CASSLAGGFVGAQYF.

This clonotype showed up just a few times. The chain carries TRBV20-1 and TRBJ2-5, with 8 bases matching TRBD2. The trim removed 5 bases at V and 10 bases at J, leaving 18 bases unmatched. The CDR3 is 15 residues long. Germline CDR1 is DFQATT and CDR2 is SNEGSKA (reference sequence). CDR3 in DNA: TGCAGTGCTTTAGCCGGGACTAGGAGGCGAAGGGACCAGTACTTC. Its protein product is CSALAGTRRRRDQYF.

The V and J genes are TRBV7-2 and TRBJ2-2, with D tentatively TRBD2 (5 bases). The CDR3 sequence is 14 residues long. Trimming cost V 5 bases and J 4 bases, with 11 bases left between them. Germline V gene data show CDR1 as SGHTA and CDR2 as FQGNSA. CDR3 amino acids: CASSRDGITGELFF. DNA of the CDR3: TGTGCCAGCAGCCGCGACGGGATCACCGGGGAGCTGTTTTTT.

In this sample, this clonotype turned up a few times. The chain couples TRBV18 to TRBJ2-1; 12 bases map to TRBD1. Germline V lookup: CDR1 KGHSH, CDR2 LQKENI. The CDR3 runs 21 residues. The V and J ends lost 3 bases and 8 bases, in that order; junction bases with no gene match: 23. CDR3 nucleotide sequence: TGTGCCAGCTCACCCCCCGGACCGTGGGGTGGGGACAGGGGGCTTAAGGATGAGCAGTTCTTC. Protein: CASSPPGPWGGDRGLKDEQFF.

This clonotype has a handful of counts. The chain has TRBV29-1 and TRBJ1-3; the D is unclear. The CDR3 totals 12 residues. Germline lookup yields CDR1 SQVTM and CDR2 ANQGSEA. V was shortened by 7 bases and J by 8 bases, with 15 bases between the two germline ends. CDR3: CSGRSGMDTIYF. The CDR3 DNA reads TGCAGCGGTCGGTCGGGGATGGACACCATATATTTT.

CDR3 protein: CASSVNYEQYF. CDR3 bases: TGTGCCAGCAGTGTGAACTACGAGCAGTACTTC. The chain employs TRBV28 and TRBJ2-7; unclear D gene. The CDR3 has 11 amino acids. Trimming shortened V by 5 bases and J by 3 bases, and 5 bases separated the two germline ends. Germline-derived CDR1 and CDR2 are MDHEN and SYDVKM.

The rearrangement links TRBV29-1 to TRBJ1-1; D is perhaps TRBD1 (6 bases). This CDR3 has 13 residues. Deletions cut 3 bases from V and 5 bases from J, with 13 bases between. Germline values: CDR1 SQVTM, CDR2 ANQGSEA. CDR3 sequence (DNA): TGCAGCGTTGACTACAGGGTAGGGACTGAAGCTTTCTTT. As protein: CSVDYRVGTEAFF.

This clonotype appeared a few times. The chain carries TRBV12-3 or TRBV12-4 and TRBJ1-5, with 8 bases that match TRBD1. The CDR3 totals 17 residues. The trim removed 6 bases at V and 0 bases at J, leaving 10 bases unmatched. The CDR3 nucleotides read TGTGCCAGCAGCCTACCGACAGGGGTATATAGCAATCAGCCCCAGCATTTT. Encoded protein: CASSLPTGVYSNQPQHF.

This clonotype has only a few counts. V usage is TRBV6-1 and J usage is TRBJ2-7, with 7 bases fitting TRBD1. This CDR3 region has 17 residues. Germline V gene data show CDR1 as MNHNS and CDR2 as SASEGT. With 6 bases clipped from V and 3 bases from J, the junction kept 17 bases outside the gene matches. The CDR3 sequence: CASSKNSLQGISYEQYF. CDR3 nucleotides: TGTGCCAGCAGCAAAAATTCATTACAGGGGATTAGCTACGAGCAGTACTTC.

This clonotype was seen a handful of times. J is TRBJ2-3 and V is TRBV7-2; a weak D match, TRBD2 (5 bases). The CDR3 is 15 residues long. V lost 1 base to trimming and J lost 7 bases, with 15 bases between them. Germline V gene sequence: CDR1 SGHTA, CDR2 FQGNSA. The CDR3 region is CASSLVEGGGNTQYF. In nucleotides, the CDR3 is TGTGCCAGCAGCTTAGTAGAGGGCGGAGGAAATACGCAGTATTTT. Supplemented by reference TRBV7-2 and TRBJ2-3, the full variable domain reads GAGVSQSPSNKVTEKGKDVELRCDPISGHTALYWYRQSLGQGLEFLIYFQGNSAPDKSGLPSDRFSAERTGGSVSTLTIQRTQQEDSAVYLCASSLVEGGGNTQYFGPGTRLTVL.

This clonotype has more than one count but fewer than ten. This chain connects TRBV20-1 to TRBJ1-1, with a possible D match to TRBD1 (5 bases). The CDR3 sequence is 14 residues long. Trimming removed 1 base from V and 1 base from J, with 10 bases in between. Per the germline V gene, CDR1 is DFQATT and CDR2 is SNEGSKA (reference sequence). CDR3 nucleotide sequence: TGCAGTGCTAGAGTAGCCGGGACGAACACTGAAGCTTTCTTT. Translated: CSARVAGTNTEAFF.

This clonotype was counted between two and nine times. This chain joins TRBV7-6 and TRBJ2-5; 11 bases align to TRBD1. The CDR3 consists of 15 residues. Per the germline V gene, CDR1 is SGHVS and CDR2 is FNYEAQ. The J segment lost 5 bases and the V segment lost 6 bases, leaving 8 bases of the junction unmatched. The CDR3 nucleotides are TGTGCCAGCAGTCGATCCGGGACAGGGGGGGAGACCCAGTACTTC. It is translated as CASSRSGTGGETQYF. Drawing the rest from reference TRBV7-6 and TRBJ2-5, the complete variable domain is GAGVSQSPRYKVTKRGQDVALRCDPISGHVSLYWYRQALGQGPEFLTYFNYEAQQDKSGLPNDRFSAERPEGSISTLTIQRTEQRDSAMYRCASSRSGTGGETQYFGPGTRLLVL.

The chain is built from TRBV5-1 and TRBJ2-1; a possible D gene is TRBD2 (6 bases). This CDR3 comprises 14 residues. The germline gives CDR1 SGHRS, CDR2 YFSETQ. V shed 6 bases and J shed 4 bases, with 14 bases lying between them. CDR3 sequence reads: CASTQGEDYNEQFF. CDR3 DNA sequence: TGCGCCAGCACTCAAGGGGAGGATTACAATGAGCAGTTCTTC.